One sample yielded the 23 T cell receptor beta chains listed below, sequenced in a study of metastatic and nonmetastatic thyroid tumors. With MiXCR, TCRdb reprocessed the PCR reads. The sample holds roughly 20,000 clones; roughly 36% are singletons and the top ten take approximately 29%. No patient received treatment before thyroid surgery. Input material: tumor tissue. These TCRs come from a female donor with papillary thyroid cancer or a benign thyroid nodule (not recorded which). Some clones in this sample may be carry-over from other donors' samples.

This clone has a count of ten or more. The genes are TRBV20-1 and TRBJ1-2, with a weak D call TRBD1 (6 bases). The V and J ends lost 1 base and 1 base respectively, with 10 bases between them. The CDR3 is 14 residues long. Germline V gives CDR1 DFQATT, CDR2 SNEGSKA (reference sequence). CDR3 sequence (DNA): TGCAGTGCTAGAGTGGGGGCTAATAACTATGGCTACACCTTC. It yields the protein CSARVGANNYGYTF.

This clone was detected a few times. The CDR3 spells CASSSGTAGLAGSGEQYF. The CDR3 DNA is TGTGCCAGCAGTTCCGGGACTGCCGGACTAGCGGGATCTGGTGAGCAGTACTTC. The chain carries TRBV6-5 and TRBJ2-7; 12 nucleotides agree with TRBD2. V was clipped by 4 bases and J by 7 bases; unmatched bases: 17. The CDR3 has 18 amino acids. Germline values: CDR1 MNHEY, CDR2 SVGAGI.

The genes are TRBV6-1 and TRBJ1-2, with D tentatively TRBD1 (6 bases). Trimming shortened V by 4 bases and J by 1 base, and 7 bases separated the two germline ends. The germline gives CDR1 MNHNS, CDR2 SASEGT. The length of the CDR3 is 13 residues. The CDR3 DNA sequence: TGTGCCAGCAGTGCACAGGGTAACTATGGCTACACCTTC. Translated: CASSAQGNYGYTF.

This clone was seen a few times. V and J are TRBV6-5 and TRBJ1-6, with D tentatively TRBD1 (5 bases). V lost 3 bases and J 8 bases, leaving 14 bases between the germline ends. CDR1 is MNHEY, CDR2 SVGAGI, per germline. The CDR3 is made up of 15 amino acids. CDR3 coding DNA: TGTGCCAGCAGTTATACGGCCGGGACGGATTCACCCCTCCACTTT. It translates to CASSYTAGTDSPLHF.

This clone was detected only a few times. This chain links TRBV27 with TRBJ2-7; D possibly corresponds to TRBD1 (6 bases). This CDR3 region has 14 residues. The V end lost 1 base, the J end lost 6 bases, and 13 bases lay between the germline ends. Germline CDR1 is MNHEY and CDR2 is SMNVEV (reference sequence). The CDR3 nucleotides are TGTGCCAGCAGTTTATACAGGGTTGCAACCGAGCAGTACTTC. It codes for CASSLYRVATEQYF.

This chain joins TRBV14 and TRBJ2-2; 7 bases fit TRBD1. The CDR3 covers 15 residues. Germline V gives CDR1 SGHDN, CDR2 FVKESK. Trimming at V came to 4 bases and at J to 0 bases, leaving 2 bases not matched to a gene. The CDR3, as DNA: TGTGCCAGCAGCCGGGACAGCTCGAACACCGGGGAGCTGTTTTTT. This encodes CASSRDSSNTGELFF.

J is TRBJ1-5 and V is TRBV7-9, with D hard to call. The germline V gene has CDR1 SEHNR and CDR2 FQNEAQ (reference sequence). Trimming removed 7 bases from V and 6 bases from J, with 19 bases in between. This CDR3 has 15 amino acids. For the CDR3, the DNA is TGTGCCAGCACCCTCCCGGGAGGGCCGGGTCAGCCCCAGCATTTT. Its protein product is CASTLPGGPGQPQHF.

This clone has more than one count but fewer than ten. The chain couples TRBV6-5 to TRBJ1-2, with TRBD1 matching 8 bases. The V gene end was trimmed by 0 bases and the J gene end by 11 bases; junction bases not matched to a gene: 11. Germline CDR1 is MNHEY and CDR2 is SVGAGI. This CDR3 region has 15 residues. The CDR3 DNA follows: TGTGCCAGCAGTTACTCGGACAGGGTCGATATGCGATACACCTTC. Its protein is CASSYSDRVDMRYTF.

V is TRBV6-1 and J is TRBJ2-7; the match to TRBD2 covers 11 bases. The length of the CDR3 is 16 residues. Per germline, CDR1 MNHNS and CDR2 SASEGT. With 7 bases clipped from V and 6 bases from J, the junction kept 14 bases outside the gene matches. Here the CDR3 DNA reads TGTGCCAGCACCGCCTTAGCGGGAGGGCCTAGGGGCGAGCAGTACTTC. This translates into CASTALAGGPRGEQYF.

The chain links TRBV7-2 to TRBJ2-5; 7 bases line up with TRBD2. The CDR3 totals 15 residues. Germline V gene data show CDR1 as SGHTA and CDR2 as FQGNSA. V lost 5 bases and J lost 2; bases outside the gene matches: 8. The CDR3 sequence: CASSPLWGGQETQYF. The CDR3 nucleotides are TGTGCCAGCAGCCCCCTTTGGGGGGGACAAGAGACCCAGTACTTC.

The CDR3 DNA follows: TGTGCCAGCAGCTTAAGGGGGGGACTGCCTAATGAAAAACTGTTTTTT. The encoded protein is CASSLRGGLPNEKLFF. The V call is TRBV7-9, the J call TRBJ1-4; weak D call: TRBD1 (6 bases). The germline V gene has CDR1 SEHNR and CDR2 FQNEAQ (reference sequence). Deletions cut 2 bases from V and 3 bases from J, with 13 bases between. This CDR3 comprises 16 residues.

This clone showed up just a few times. CDR3 sequence: CASSKVGSYEQYF. DNA of the CDR3: TGTGCCAGCAGTAAAGTTGGCTCCTACGAGCAGTACTTC. V usage is TRBV6-1 and J usage is TRBJ2-7; no definite D call. Germline V gene sequence: CDR1 MNHNS, CDR2 SASEGT. V was pared by 5 bases and J by 0 bases, with 8 bases between. This CDR3 is built from 13 residues.

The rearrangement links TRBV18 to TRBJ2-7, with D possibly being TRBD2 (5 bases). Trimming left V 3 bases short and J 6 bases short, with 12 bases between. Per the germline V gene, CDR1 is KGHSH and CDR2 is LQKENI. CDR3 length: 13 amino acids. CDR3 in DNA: TGTGCCAGCTCACCTCGTCACGGAGGCGAGCAGTACTTC. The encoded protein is CASSPRHGGEQYF.

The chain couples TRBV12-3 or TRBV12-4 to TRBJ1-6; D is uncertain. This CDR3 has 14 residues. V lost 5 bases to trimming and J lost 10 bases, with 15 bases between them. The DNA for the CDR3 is TGTGCCAGCAGTACACGGACGGGCAGGTCACCCCTCCACTTT. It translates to CASSTRTGRSPLHF.

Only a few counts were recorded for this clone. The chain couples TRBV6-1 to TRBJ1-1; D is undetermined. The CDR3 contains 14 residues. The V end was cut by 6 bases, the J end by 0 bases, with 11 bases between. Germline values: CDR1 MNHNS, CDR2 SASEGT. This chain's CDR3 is CASSLTWVNTEAFF. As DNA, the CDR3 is TGTGCCAGCAGCTTAACGTGGGTGAACACTGAAGCTTTCTTT.

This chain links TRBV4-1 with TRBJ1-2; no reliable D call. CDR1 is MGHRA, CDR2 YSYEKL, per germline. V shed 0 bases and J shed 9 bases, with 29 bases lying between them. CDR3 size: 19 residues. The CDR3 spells CASSQDLRRQVPRIYSYTF. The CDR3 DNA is TGCGCCAGCAGCCAAGATCTGAGGAGGCAGGTACCACGAATTTATAGCTACACCTTC.

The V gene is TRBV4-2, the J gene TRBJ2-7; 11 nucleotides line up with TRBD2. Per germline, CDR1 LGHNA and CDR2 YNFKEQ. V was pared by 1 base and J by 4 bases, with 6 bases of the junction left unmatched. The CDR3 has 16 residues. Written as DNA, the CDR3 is TGTGCCAGCAGCCAAGGTTCTAGCGGGGGGCGATACGAGCAGTACTTC. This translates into CASSQGSSGGRYEQYF.

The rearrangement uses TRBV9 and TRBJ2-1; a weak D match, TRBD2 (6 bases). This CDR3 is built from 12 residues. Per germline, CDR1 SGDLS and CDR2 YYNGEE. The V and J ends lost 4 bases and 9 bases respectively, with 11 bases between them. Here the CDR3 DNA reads TGTGCCAGCAGCATACGGGGGTCTGAGCAGTTCTTC. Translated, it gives CASSIRGSEQFF.

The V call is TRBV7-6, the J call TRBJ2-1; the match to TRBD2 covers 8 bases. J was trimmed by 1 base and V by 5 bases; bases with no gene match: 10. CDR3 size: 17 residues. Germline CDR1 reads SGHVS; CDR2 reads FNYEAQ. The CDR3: CASSQKKQRESYNEQFF. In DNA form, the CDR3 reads TGTGCCAGCAGCCAAAAGAAACAGCGGGAGTCCTACAATGAGCAGTTCTTC.

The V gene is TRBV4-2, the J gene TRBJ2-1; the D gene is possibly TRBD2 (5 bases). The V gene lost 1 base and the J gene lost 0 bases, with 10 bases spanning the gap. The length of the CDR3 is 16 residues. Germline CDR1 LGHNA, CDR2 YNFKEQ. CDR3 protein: CASSQASSRSYNEQFF. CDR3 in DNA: TGTGCCAGCAGCCAAGCTAGCAGTCGCTCCTACAATGAGCAGTTCTTC.

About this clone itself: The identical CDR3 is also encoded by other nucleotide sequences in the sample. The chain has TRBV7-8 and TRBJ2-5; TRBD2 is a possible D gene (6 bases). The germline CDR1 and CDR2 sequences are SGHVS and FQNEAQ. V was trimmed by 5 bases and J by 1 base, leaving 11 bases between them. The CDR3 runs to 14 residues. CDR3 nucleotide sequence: TGTGCCAGCAGCGAGGGACTGTTCCAAGAGACCCAGTACTTC. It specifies CASSEGLFQETQYF.

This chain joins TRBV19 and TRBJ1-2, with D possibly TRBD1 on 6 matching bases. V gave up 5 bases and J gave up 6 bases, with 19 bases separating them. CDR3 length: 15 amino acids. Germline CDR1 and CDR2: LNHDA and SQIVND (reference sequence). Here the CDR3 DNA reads TGTGCCAGTAGTCCCACACAGGGAAGGGTGAATGGCTACACCTTC. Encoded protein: CASSPTQGRVNGYTF.

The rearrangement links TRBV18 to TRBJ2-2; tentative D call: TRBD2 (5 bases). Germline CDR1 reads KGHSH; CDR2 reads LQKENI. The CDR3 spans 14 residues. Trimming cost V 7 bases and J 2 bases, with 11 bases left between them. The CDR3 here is CASLASSNTGELFF. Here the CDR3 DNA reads TGTGCCAGCTTGGCTAGCTCCAACACCGGGGAGCTGTTTTTT. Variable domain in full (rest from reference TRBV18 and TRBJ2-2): NAGVMQNPRHLVRRRGQEARLRCSPMKGHSHVYWYRQLPEEGLKFMVYLQKENIIDESGMPKERFSAEFPKEGPSILRIQQVVRGDSAAYFCASLASSNTGELFFGEGSRLTVL.